This TCR beta chain comes out of a study of OX40 agonist ivuxolimab in advanced cancers. Assay used: immunoSEQ multiplex PCR; TCRdb lists only in-frame clones, some missing. In the table there are tens of thousands of clones, around 80% of which are singletons. Study-level points and caveats: Certain nonresponders additionally had low normalized T-cell clonal expansion.

CDR1 and CDR2 from the germline V gene are DFQATT and SNEGSKA (reference sequence). The V end lost 5 bases, the J end lost 7 bases, and 9 bases lay between the germline ends. CDR3 length: 11 residues. As to this clone: Its antigen is as yet unknown.

Sample: CD4+ or CD8+ T cells sorted from blood, taken in a trial of the OX40 agonist ivuxolimab. The receptor comes from an adult with an advanced solid tumor such as melanoma, head and neck, liver or kidney cancer. This sequence joins TRBV20-1 and TRBJ2-1; D remains unclear. The CDR3 region has the DNA TGCAGTGCTTCGAATAGAAATGAGCAGTTCTTC. It specifies CSASNRNEQFF.